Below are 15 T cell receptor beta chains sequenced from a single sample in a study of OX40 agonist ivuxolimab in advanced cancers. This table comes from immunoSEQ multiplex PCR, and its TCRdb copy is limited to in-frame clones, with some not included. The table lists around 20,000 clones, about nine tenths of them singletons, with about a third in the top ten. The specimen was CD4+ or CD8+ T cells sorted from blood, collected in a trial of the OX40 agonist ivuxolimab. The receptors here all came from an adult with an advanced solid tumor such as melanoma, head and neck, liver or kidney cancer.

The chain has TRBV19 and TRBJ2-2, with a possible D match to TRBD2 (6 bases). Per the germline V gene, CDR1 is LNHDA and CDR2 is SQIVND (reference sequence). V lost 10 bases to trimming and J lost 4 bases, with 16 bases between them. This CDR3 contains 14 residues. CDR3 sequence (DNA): TGTGCCACTCAACCGGGGACTTCCACCGGGGAGCTGTTTTTT. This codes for CATQPGTSTGELFF. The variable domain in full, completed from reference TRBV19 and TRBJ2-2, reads DGGITQSPKYLFRKEGQNVTLSCEQNLNHDAMYWYRQDPGQGLRLIYYSQIVNDFQKGDIAEGYSVSREKKESFPLTVTSAQKNPTAFYLCATQPGTSTGELFFGEGSRLTVL.

For the CDR3, the DNA is TGTGCCAGCAGCTTAGCGGGACGTTCCTACGAGCAGTACTTC. Its protein is CASSLAGRSYEQYF. This sequence joins TRBV7-8 and TRBJ2-7; D may match TRBD1 or TRBD2 (5 bases each). Germline CDR1 SGHVS, CDR2 FQNEAQ. The length of the CDR3 is 14 residues. The V gene lost 0 bases and the J gene lost 1 base, with 7 bases spanning the gap. The entire variable domain, with the rest obtained from reference TRBV7-8 and TRBJ2-7, is as follows: GAGVSQSPRYKVAKRGQDVALRCDPISGHVSLFWYQQALGQGPEFLTYFQNEAQLDKSGLPSDRFFAERPEGSVSTLKIQRTQQEDSAVYLCASSLAGRSYEQYFGPGTRLTVT.

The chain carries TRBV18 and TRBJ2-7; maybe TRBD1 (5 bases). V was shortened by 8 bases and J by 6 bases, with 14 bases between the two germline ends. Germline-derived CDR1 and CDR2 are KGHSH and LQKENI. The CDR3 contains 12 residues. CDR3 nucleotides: TGTGCCAGCCAGGGATCGTTGGGCGAGCAGTACTTC. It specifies CASQGSLGEQYF.

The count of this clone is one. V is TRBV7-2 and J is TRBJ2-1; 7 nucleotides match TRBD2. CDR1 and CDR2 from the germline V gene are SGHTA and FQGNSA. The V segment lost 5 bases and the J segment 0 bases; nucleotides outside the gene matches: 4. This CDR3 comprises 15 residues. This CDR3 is CASSPSGVSYNEQFF. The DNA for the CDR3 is TGTGCCAGCAGCCCCAGCGGGGTCTCCTACAATGAGCAGTTCTTC.

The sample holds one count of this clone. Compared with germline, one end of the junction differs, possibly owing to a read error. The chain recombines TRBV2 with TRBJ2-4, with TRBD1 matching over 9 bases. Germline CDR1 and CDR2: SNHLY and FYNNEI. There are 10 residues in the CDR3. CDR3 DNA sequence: TGTGCCAGCGGGGACAGGGATCGGAACTTC. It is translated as CASGDRDRNF. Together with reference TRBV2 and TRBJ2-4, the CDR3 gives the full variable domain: EPEVTQTPSHQVTQMGQEVILRCVPISNHLYFYWYRQILGQKVEFLVSFYNNEISEKSEIFDDQFSVERPDGSNFTLKIRSTKLEDSAMYFCASGDRDRNFGAGTRLSVL.

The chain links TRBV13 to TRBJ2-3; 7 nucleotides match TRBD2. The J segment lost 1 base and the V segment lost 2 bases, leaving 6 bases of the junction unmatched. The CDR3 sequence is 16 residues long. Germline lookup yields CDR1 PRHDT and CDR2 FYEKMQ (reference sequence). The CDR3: CASSLLSGERTDTQYF. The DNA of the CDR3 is TGTGCCAGCAGCTTATTGAGCGGGGAACGCACAGATACGCAGTATTTT.

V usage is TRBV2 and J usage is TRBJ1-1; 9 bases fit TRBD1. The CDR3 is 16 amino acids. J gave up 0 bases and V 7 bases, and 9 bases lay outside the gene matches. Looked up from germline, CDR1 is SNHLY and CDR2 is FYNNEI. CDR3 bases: TGTGCCAGCAACAGAGACAGGGGGGGTCTGAACACTGAAGCTTTCTTT. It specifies CASNRDRGGLNTEAFF.

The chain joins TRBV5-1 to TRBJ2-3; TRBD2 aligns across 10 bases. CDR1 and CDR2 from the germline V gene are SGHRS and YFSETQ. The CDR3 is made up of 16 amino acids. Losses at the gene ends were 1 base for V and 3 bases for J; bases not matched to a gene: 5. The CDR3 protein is CASSLTASGGTDTQYF. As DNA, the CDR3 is TGCGCCAGCAGCTTGACGGCTAGCGGGGGTACAGATACGCAGTATTTT. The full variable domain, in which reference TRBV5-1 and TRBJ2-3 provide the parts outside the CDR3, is KAGVTQTPRYLIKTRGQQVTLSCSPISGHRSVSWYQQTPGQGLQFLFEYFSETQRNKGNFPGRFSGRQFSNSRSEMNVSTLELGDSALYLCASSLTASGGTDTQYFGPGTRLTVL.

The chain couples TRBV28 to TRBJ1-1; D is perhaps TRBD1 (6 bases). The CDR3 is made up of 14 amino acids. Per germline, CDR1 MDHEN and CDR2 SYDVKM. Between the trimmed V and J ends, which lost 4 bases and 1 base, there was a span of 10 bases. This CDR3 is CASSYRTANTEAFF. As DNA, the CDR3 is TGTGCCAGCAGTTACCGGACAGCGAACACTGAAGCTTTCTTT.

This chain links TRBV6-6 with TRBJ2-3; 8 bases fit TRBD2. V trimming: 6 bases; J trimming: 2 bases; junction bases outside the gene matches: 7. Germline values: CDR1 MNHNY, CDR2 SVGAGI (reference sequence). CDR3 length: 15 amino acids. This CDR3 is CASRDSGGLTDTQYF. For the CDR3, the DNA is TGTGCCAGCAGGGACAGCGGGGGCCTCACAGATACGCAGTATTTT.

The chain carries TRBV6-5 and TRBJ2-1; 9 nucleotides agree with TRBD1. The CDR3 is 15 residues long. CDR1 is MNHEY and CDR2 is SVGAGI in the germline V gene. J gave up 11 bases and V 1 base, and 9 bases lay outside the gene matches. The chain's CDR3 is CASSYFGQGSLKQFF. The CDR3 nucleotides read TGTGCCAGCAGTTACTTTGGACAGGGGAGCCTAAAGCAGTTCTTC.

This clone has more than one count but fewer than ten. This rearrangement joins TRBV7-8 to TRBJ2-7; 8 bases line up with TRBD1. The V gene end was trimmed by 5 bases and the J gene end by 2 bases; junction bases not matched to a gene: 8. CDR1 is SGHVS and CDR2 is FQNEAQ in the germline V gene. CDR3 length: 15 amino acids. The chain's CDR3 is CASSTRRTGTYEQYF. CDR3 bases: TGTGCCAGCAGCACCCGTAGGACAGGGACCTACGAGCAGTACTTC. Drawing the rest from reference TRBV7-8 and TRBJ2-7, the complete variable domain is GAGVSQSPRYKVAKRGQDVALRCDPISGHVSLFWYQQALGQGPEFLTYFQNEAQLDKSGLPSDRFFAERPEGSVSTLKIQRTQQEDSAVYLCASSTRRTGTYEQYFGPGTRLTVT.

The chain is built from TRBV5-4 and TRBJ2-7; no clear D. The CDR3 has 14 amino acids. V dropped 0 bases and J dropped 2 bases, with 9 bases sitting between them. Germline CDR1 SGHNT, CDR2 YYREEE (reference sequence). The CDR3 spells CASSLDRTAYEQYF. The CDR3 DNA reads TGTGCCAGCAGCTTGGACCGAACAGCCTACGAGCAGTACTTC.

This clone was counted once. The DNA of the CDR3 is TGTGCCAGTAGCGTGGACAGCCCGAACACTGAAGCTTTCTTT. Amino acids: CASSVDSPNTEAFF. This rearrangement joins TRBV19 to TRBJ1-1, with D perhaps matching TRBD1 (6 bases). Germline values: CDR1 LNHDA, CDR2 SQIVND (reference sequence). Trimming left V 6 bases short and J 1 base short, with 12 bases between. CDR3 length: 14 residues. Full variable domain (missing parts from reference TRBV19 and TRBJ1-1): DGGITQSPKYLFRKEGQNVTLSCEQNLNHDAMYWYRQDPGQGLRLIYYSQIVNDFQKGDIAEGYSVSREKKESFPLTVTSAQKNPTAFYLCASSVDSPNTEAFFGQGTRLTVV.

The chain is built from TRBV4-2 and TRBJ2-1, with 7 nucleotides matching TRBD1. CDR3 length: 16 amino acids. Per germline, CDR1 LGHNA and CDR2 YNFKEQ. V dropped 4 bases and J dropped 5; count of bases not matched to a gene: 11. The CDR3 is CASSRDPGQLNNEQFF. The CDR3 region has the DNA TGTGCCAGCAGCCGAGACCCGGGACAGCTGAACAATGAGCAGTTCTTC.